Included here is one TCR beta chain sequence, with context. Its antigen is as yet unknown. Both 60 Vbeta primers and 13 Jbeta primers went into the PCR. The data were produced by immunoSEQ multiplex PCR, yet TCRdb's version contains in-frame clones alone and is incomplete. Of approximately 100,000 clones listed, about three quarters were seen once; the top ten hold roughly 7.7%. The V end lost 1 base, the J end lost 4 bases, and 5 bases lay between the germline ends. CDR3 length equals 13 residues. Germline V gene lookup returns CDR1 GTSNPN and CDR2 SVGIG (reference sequence). This record comes from a study of cytomegalovirus exposure and HLA in healthy donors. Study information: Out of about 179 million T cells, an earlier analysis found 117 million unique TCR beta sequences in total.

Overall study findings and caveats: Presence/absence analyses took donor sequencing depth as roughly uniform.

This chain uses TRBV30 with TRBJ1-6, with unresolved D. The sequencing sample was made of PBMCs. This TCR was recovered from a human donor in good health. The CDR3 DNA follows: TGTGCCTGGAGTGATACTTATAATTCACCCCTCCACTTT. Translated, it gives CAWSDTYNSPLHF.